Listed here are 29 T cell receptor beta chains from one sample, sequenced in a study of ipilimumab plus nivolumab after autologous stem cell transplantation. Assay: immunoSEQ multiplex PCR; the TCRdb copy retains only in-frame clones and omits some. The table has fewer than 30,000 clones, about 86% seen once; the top ten hold approximately 5.2%. The sequenced sample was PBMCs, obtained in a trial of ipilimumab plus nivolumab as post-transplant consolidation. These receptors were collected from a male donor with diffuse large B-cell lymphoma.

The chain links TRBV9 to TRBJ2-6; TRBD1 matches at 11 bases. CDR1 is SGDLS, CDR2 YYNGEE, per germline. The CDR3 sequence is 16 residues long. After removal of 3 bases from V and 3 bases from J, the junction contained 2 bases not matched to a gene. CDR3 sequence (DNA): TGTGCCAGCAGCGGGACAGGGGGCGGTGGGGCCAACGTCCTGACTTTC. Its translation is CASSGTGGGGANVLTF.

The chain couples TRBV7-9 to TRBJ1-2, with a tentative D call TRBD1 (5 bases). Deletions cut 2 bases from V and 0 bases from J, with 7 bases between. The CDR3 loop spans 14 amino acids. CDR1 and CDR2 from the germline V gene are SEHNR and FQNEAQ (reference sequence). This CDR3 reads CASSLPGSNYGYTF. CDR3 coding DNA: TGTGCCAGCAGCTTACCAGGGTCTAACTATGGCTACACCTTC.

This rearrangement joins TRBV12-5 to TRBJ2-2; 7 bases are shared with TRBD1. With 0 bases clipped from V and 7 bases from J, the junction kept 5 bases outside the gene matches. The germline CDR1 and CDR2 sequences are LGHNT and FRNRAP. The CDR3 covers 15 residues. CDR3 region: CASGLVPRQGGELFF. Here the CDR3 DNA reads TGTGCTAGTGGTTTGGTACCGCGACAGGGCGGGGAGCTGTTTTTT. The full variable domain, completed using reference TRBV12-5 and TRBJ2-2, is DARVTQTPRHKVTEMGQEVTMRCQPILGHNTVFWYRQTMMQGLELLAYFRNRAPLDDSGMPKDRFSAEMPDATLATLKIQPSEPRDSAVYFCASGLVPRQGGELFFGEGSRLTVL.

CDR3 sequence (DNA): TGCGCCAGCAGCTTGGGACGGAATAATTCACCCCTCCACTTT. Its translation: CASSLGRNNSPLHF. V usage is TRBV5-1 and J usage is TRBJ1-6, with no clear D. The V gene lost 0 bases and the J gene lost 5 bases, with 6 bases spanning the gap. Germline CDR1 and CDR2: SGHRS and YFSETQ. The CDR3 is 14 amino acids.

The chain has TRBV7-6 and TRBJ1-2; a weak D match, TRBD1 (6 bases). The CDR3 totals 15 residues. CDR1 and CDR2 (germline): SGHVS, FNYEAQ. Trimming stripped 0 bases from V and 5 bases from J, with 13 bases between. In nucleotides, the CDR3 is TGTGCCAGCAGCTTAGCGCAAGGGGGGGAATATGGCTACACCTTC. Translated: CASSLAQGGEYGYTF.

The table lists this clone with a count of one. The chain couples TRBV29-1 to TRBJ2-2, with D maybe TRBD2 (6 bases). This CDR3 is built from 14 residues. V was shortened by 5 bases and J by 6 bases, with 16 bases between the two germline ends. From germline, CDR1 is SQVTM and CDR2 ANQGSEA. The CDR3 here is CSVRTSPGAGELFF. The CDR3 coding sequence is TGCAGCGTTCGGACGTCCCCGGGAGCCGGGGAGCTGTTTTTT.

The gene calls are TRBV6-5 and TRBJ2-2, with D perhaps given as TRBD1 or TRBD2 (5 bases each). Trimming removed 0 bases from V and 2 bases from J, with 7 bases in between. CDR1 is MNHEY and CDR2 is SVGAGI in the germline V gene. The CDR3 sequence is 15 residues long. The CDR3 protein is CASSYSGANTGELFF. The CDR3 nucleotides read TGTGCCAGCAGTTACTCCGGGGCTAACACCGGGGAGCTGTTTTTT.

The chain uses TRBV5-5 and TRBJ2-2, with TRBD1 identical over 8 bases. The V and J ends lost 4 bases and 2 bases, in that order; junction bases with no gene match: 10. Germline V gene data show CDR1 as SGHKS and CDR2 as YYEKEE (reference sequence). This CDR3 region has 17 residues. The CDR3 DNA sequence: TGTGCCAGCAGCAAGACTAGGACAGGGCTTAACACCGGGGAGCTGTTTTTT. Its protein is CASSKTRTGLNTGELFF.

V usage is TRBV2 and J usage is TRBJ2-6, with D possibly TRBD1 on 5 matching bases. The germline V and J ends were trimmed by 6 bases and 0 bases, with 15 bases remaining between them. The germline gives CDR1 SNHLY, CDR2 FYNNEI. CDR3 size: 17 residues. CDR3 amino acids: CASRQGQIFSGANVLTF. The DNA of the CDR3 is TGTGCCAGCAGGCAGGGTCAAATTTTCTCTGGGGCCAACGTCCTGACTTTC.

This clone was picked up a small number of times. The CDR3 is CASKSFGANVLTF. The CDR3 DNA is TGTGCCAGCAAGTCGTTTGGGGCCAACGTCCTGACTTTC. The chain employs TRBV7-9 and TRBJ2-6; D uncertain. The CDR3 runs to 13 residues. Deletions cut 7 bases from V and 3 bases from J, with 7 bases between. Germline lookup yields CDR1 SEHNR and CDR2 FQNEAQ (reference sequence).

V is TRBV6-1 and J is TRBJ1-1; D ambiguous. Trimming took off 7 bases at V and 2 bases at J, with 11 bases between the two ends. This CDR3 region has 13 residues. Per germline, CDR1 MNHNS and CDR2 SASEGT. CDR3 sequence: CASTPNHNTEAFF. As DNA, the CDR3 is TGTGCCAGCACCCCCAATCACAACACTGAAGCTTTCTTT.

For this clone: The junction departs from the called germline gene at one end, perhaps through a read error. The chain recombines TRBV15 with TRBJ2-1; 10 bases match TRBD2. Germline CDR1 LNHNV, CDR2 YYDKDF (reference sequence). The length of the CDR3 is 17 residues. CDR3 protein: CATSGDLSGGGNNEQFF. The DNA of the CDR3 is TGTGCCACCAGCGGAGACCTGAGCGGGGGGGGCAACAATGAGCAGTTCTTC. The full variable domain, completed using reference TRBV15 and TRBJ2-1, is DAMVIQNPRYQVTQFGKPVTLSCSQTLNHNVMYWYQQKSSQAPKLLFHYYDKDFNNEADTPDNFQSRRPNTSFCFLDIRSPGLGDTAMYLCATSGDLSGGGNNEQFFGPGTRLTVL.

The rearrangement links TRBV6-6 to TRBJ1-2; D ambiguous. Germline V gene data show CDR1 as MNHNY and CDR2 as SVGAGI (reference sequence). The V end was cut by 4 bases, the J end by 0 bases, with 12 bases between. The CDR3 is 15 amino acids. The CDR3 bases are TGTGCCAGCAGTTCCCCCACGGGTACTAACTATGGCTACACCTTC. Translated: CASSSPTGTNYGYTF.

Only one count was recorded for this clone. J is TRBJ2-1 and V is TRBV6-5; TRBD1 or TRBD2 may be the D gene (5 bases each). Looked up from germline, CDR1 is MNHEY and CDR2 is SVGAGI. Trimming left V 10 bases short and J 6 bases short, with 22 bases between. This CDR3 is 15 amino acids long. The chain's CDR3 is CAIHLGRAASNEQFF. The DNA for the CDR3 is TGTGCCATCCATTTGGGACGGGCCGCATCCAATGAGCAGTTCTTC.

The chain uses TRBV7-2 and TRBJ1-3; a weak D match, TRBD1 (5 bases). This CDR3 is 13 amino acids long. CDR1 is SGHTA, CDR2 FQGNSA, per germline. V lost 5 bases and J lost 7, with 12 bases in between. CDR3 sequence reads: CASSLGPTNTIYF. The CDR3 nucleotides read TGTGCCAGCAGCCTGGGACCGACGAACACCATATATTTT.

The chain recombines TRBV2 with TRBJ1-2; 7 bases map to TRBD1. The V segment lost 6 bases and the J segment 6 bases; nucleotides outside the gene matches: 4. Germline CDR1 SNHLY, CDR2 FYNNEI. The CDR3 covers 12 residues. The CDR3 is CASRGDSNGYTF. The CDR3 DNA is TGTGCCAGCAGGGGGGACAGTAATGGCTACACCTTC.

The V gene is TRBV6-5, the J gene TRBJ2-7, with TRBD2 identical over 14 bases. This CDR3 region has 15 residues. Germline V lookup: CDR1 MNHEY, CDR2 SVGAGI. J was trimmed by 3 bases and V by 6 bases; bases with no gene match: 4. The CDR3 loop is CASRRLAGGIYEQYF. The DNA of the CDR3 is TGTGCCAGCAGGAGACTAGCGGGGGGGATCTACGAGCAGTACTTC.

The chain has TRBV21-1 and TRBJ2-7; the DNA was not used to check the table's D call, TRBD1. TRBV21-1 is assigned pseudogene status. This CDR3 spans 22 amino acids. The CDR3 bases are TGTGCCAGCAGCAACCCCGGGACAGGGTATCTAATTTTGACGGGGGGGCCTCCCGAGCAGTACTTC. Protein sequence: CASSNPGTGYLILTGGPPEQYF.

This clone was counted a single time. The V call is TRBV29-1, the J call TRBJ2-3; D remains ambiguous. With 6 bases removed from V and 0 bases from J, the gap between germline ends came to 10 bases. Germline V gene sequence: CDR1 SQVTM, CDR2 ANQGSEA. The CDR3 length is 13 residues. Here the CDR3 reads CSVLLDSTDTQYF. Here the CDR3 DNA reads TGCAGCGTCCTGTTGGATAGCACAGATACGCAGTATTTT.

The chain links TRBV2 to TRBJ2-3; a weak D match, TRBD2 (5 bases). The CDR3 loop spans 14 amino acids. CDR1 SNHLY and CDR2 FYNNEI come from the germline V gene. Trimming cost V 8 bases and J 4 bases, with 16 bases left between them. The CDR3 loop reads CASLRGVSADTQYF. CDR3 nucleotide sequence: TGTGCCAGCCTCCGGGGAGTCAGCGCAGATACGCAGTATTTT.

The rearrangement links TRBV30 to TRBJ2-7, with 7 bases identical to TRBD2. CDR1 and CDR2 (germline): GTSNPN, SVGIG (reference sequence). The CDR3 is made up of 16 amino acids. V was clipped by 0 bases and J by 6 bases; unmatched bases: 14. CDR3 amino acids: CAWSVSGRGRRAEQYF. In DNA, the CDR3 is TGTGCCTGGAGTGTTAGCGGGCGCGGCCGGAGGGCCGAGCAGTACTTC.

The rearrangement links TRBV10-3 to TRBJ1-2; D is possibly TRBD1 (6 bases). The CDR3 length is 14 residues. The V gene's germline CDR1 is ENHRY and CDR2 SYGVKD. The germline V and J ends were trimmed by 7 bases and 3 bases, with 15 bases remaining between them. In DNA, the CDR3 is TGTGCCATCAAAGAACAGGGTAAACACTATGGCTACACCTTC. Protein sequence: CAIKEQGKHYGYTF.

The J gene is TRBJ1-2, the V gene TRBV19; 7 nucleotides match TRBD1. Germline V gene data show CDR1 as LNHDA and CDR2 as SQIVND (reference sequence). The CDR3 is 15 amino acids. The J segment lost 2 bases and the V segment lost 5 bases, leaving 8 bases of the junction unmatched. CDR3 in DNA: TGTGCCAGTAGTCCAACCGGGACAGCAAACTATGGCTACACCTTC. Its translation is CASSPTGTANYGYTF.

V usage is TRBV7-2 and J usage is TRBJ1-2, with D maybe TRBD1 (5 bases). Deletions cut 5 bases from V and 0 bases from J, with 22 bases between. CDR3 length: 18 amino acids. Germline CDR1 is SGHTA and CDR2 is FQGNSA. CDR3 sequence (DNA): TGTGCCAGCAGCGCGCTAATTTGGGGACGAGGCCCTAACTATGGCTACACCTTC. Encoded protein: CASSALIWGRGPNYGYTF.

The V gene is TRBV14, the J gene TRBJ2-5; D is unclear. With the DNA end fitting TRBJ2-7 better, the J assignment may be wrong. The CDR3 runs 15 residues. Germline CDR1 reads SGHDN; CDR2 reads FVKESK. The CDR3 DNA is TGTGCCAGCAGCCAATCCCCCAGTCCCCTGGACGAGCAGTACTTC. Translating gives CASSQSPSPLDEQYF.

The chain employs TRBV9 and TRBJ1-1; D gene unclear. V gave up 4 bases and J gave up 3 bases, with 13 bases separating them. Germline CDR1 SGDLS, CDR2 YYNGEE. The CDR3 totals 14 residues. Here the CDR3 DNA reads TGTGCCAGCAGCCTAAAAGTCGGGGACACTGAAGCTTTCTTT. This encodes CASSLKVGDTEAFF. Filled out from reference TRBV9 and TRBJ1-1, the complete variable domain reads DSGVTQTPKHLITATGQRVTLRCSPRSGDLSVYWYQQSLDQGLQFLIQYYNGEERAKGNILERFSAQQFPDLHSELNLSSLELGDSALYFCASSLKVGDTEAFFGQGTRLTVV.

Comment on this clone: Within the sample, other DNA sequences also encode this same CDR3. The V call is TRBV5-1, the J call TRBJ2-5; D remains unclear. This CDR3 region has 15 residues. V was trimmed by 4 bases and J by 2 bases, leaving 15 bases between them. From germline, CDR1 is SGHRS and CDR2 YFSETQ. CDR3 in amino acids: CASSPDRVGQETQYF. The CDR3 DNA follows: TGCGCCAGCAGCCCGGACCGAGTCGGACAAGAGACCCAGTACTTC.

The CDR3 here is CASRRSGQGASGGGYTF. The CDR3 bases are TGTGCCAGTAGGCGGTCGGGACAGGGGGCTTCGGGAGGCGGCTACACCTTC. The chain combines TRBV19 with TRBJ1-2; 12 nucleotides agree with TRBD1. Germline CDR1 is LNHDA and CDR2 is SQIVND (reference sequence). With 6 bases clipped from V and 8 bases from J, the junction kept 16 bases outside the gene matches. CDR3 length equals 17 residues.

CDR3 DNA sequence: TGTGCCAGCGGACTTGATGGGGCCAGTTACGGACGTGAGAACACCGGGGAGCTGTTTTTT. This translates into CASGLDGASYGRENTGELFF. V gene TRBV2 combines with J gene TRBJ2-2; D could derive from TRBD1 or TRBD2 (5 bases each). CDR1 is SNHLY and CDR2 is FYNNEI in the germline V gene. V lost 8 bases, J lost 1 base, and 29 bases lay in between. The CDR3 runs 20 residues.